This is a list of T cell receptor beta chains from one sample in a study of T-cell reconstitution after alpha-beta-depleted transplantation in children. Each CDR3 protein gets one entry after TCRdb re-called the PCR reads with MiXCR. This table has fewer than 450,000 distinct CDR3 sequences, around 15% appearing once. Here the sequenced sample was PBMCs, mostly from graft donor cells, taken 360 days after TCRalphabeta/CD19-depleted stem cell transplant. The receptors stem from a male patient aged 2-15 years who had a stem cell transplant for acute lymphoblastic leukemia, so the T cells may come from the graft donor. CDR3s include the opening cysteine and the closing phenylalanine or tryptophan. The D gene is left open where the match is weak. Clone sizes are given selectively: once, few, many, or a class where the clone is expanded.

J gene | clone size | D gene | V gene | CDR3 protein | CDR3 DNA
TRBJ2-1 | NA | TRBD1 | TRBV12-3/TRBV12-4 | CASRHNRGDEQFF | TGTGCCAGCAGACATAACAGGGGCGATGAGCAGTTCTTC
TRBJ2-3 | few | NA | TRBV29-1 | CSVVGDTQYF | TGCAGCGTTGTTGGAGATACGCAGTATTTT
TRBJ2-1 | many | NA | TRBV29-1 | CSVRTYNEQFF | TGCAGCGTCAGGACCTACAATGAGCAGTTCTTC
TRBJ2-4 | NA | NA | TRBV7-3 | CASSPGSIVAKNIQYF | TGTGCCAGCAGCCCTGGGTCGATCGTAGCCAAAAACATTCAGTACTTC
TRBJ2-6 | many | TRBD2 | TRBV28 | CASSLSLGTSVSGANVLTF | TGTGCCAGCAGTTTAAGTCTCGGGACTAGCGTCTCAGGGGCCAACGTCCTGACTTTC
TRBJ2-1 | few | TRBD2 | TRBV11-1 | CASSKAGASYNEQFF | TGTGCCAGCAGCAAAGCGGGGGCGAGCTACAATGAGCAGTTCTTC
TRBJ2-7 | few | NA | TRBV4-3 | CASSQSFLLRYEQYF | TGCGCCAGCAGCCAATCCTTCCTCTTAAGATACGAGCAGTACTTC
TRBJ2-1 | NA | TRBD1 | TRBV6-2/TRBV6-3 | CASSYLRQGNEQFF | TGTGCCAGCAGTTACCTACGACAGGGTAATGAGCAGTTCTTC
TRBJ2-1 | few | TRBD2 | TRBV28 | CASSFGGRTYNEQFF | TGTGCCAGCAGTTTTGGCGGGAGGACTTACAATGAGCAGTTCTTC
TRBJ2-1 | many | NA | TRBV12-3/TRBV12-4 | CASSDDASSYNEQFF | TGTGCCAGCAGTGATGACGCAAGCTCCTACAATGAGCAGTTCTTC
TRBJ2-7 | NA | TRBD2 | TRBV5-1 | CASRYLREGSDEQYF | TGCGCCAGCAGGTATCTGCGGGAGGGTAGCGACGAGCAGTACTTC
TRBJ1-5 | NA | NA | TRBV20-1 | CSASTRTLVNQPQHF | TGCAGTGCTAGCACCCGGACGTTGGTTAATCAGCCCCAGCATTTT
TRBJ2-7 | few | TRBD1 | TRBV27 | CASSFETGGEQYF | TGTGCCAGCAGTTTTGAGACAGGGGGCGAGCAGTACTTC
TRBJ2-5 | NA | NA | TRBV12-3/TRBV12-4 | CASSLALSGQETQYF | TGTGCCAGCAGTTTAGCTTTGTCGGGACAAGAGACCCAGTACTTC
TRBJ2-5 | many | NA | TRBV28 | CASSYREEKETQYF | TGTGCCAGCAGTTACAGGGAGGAGAAAGAGACCCAGTACTTC
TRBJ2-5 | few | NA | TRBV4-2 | CASSQRVSERQETQYF | TGTGCCAGCAGCCAAAGGGTCAGCGAGCGCCAAGAGACCCAGTACTTC
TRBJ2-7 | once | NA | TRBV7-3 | CASSLGWGPTYEQYF | TGTGCCAGCAGCTTAGGTTGGGGTCCCACCTACGAGCAGTACTTC
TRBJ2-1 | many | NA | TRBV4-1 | CASSQEARAEQFF | TGCGCCAGCAGCCAAGAGGCAAGAGCTGAGCAGTTCTTC
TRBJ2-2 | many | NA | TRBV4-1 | CASSRLLGSPGELFF | TGCGCCAGCAGCCGCCTCCTAGGGAGCCCCGGGGAGCTGTTTTTT
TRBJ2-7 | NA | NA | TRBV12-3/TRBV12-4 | CASSFNRYEQYF | TGTGCCAGCAGTTTTAACCGTTACGAGCAGTACTTC
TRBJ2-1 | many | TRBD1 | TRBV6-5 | CASQDRGLWPYNEQFF | TGTGCCAGCCAAGACAGGGGACTTTGGCCCTACAATGAGCAGTTCTTC
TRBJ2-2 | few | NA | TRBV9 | CASSDTGGTGELFF | TGTGCCAGCAGCGACACAGGAGGTACCGGGGAGCTGTTTTTT
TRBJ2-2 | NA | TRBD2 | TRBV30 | CAWRGLASGLNTGELFF | TGTGCCTGGAGAGGTCTGGCTAGCGGGTTGAACACCGGGGAGCTGTTTTTT
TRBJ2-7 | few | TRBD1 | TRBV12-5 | CASGLVRTGQGPFLSYEQYF | TGTGCTAGTGGTTTGGTACGGACGGGACAGGGTCCTTTTCTTTCCTACGAGCAGTACTTC
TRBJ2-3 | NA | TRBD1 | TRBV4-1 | CASSHGGDRGQTDTQYF | TGCGCCAGCAGCCATGGGGGTGACAGGGGTCAAACCGATACGCAGTATTTT
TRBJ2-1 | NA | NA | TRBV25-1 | CASSGRAYYNEQFF | TGTGCCAGCAGTGGAAGGGCCTACTACAATGAGCAGTTCTTC
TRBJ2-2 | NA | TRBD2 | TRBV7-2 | CASSTSGTNTGELFF | TGTGCCAGTTCAACTAGCGGGACCAACACCGGGGAGCTGTTTTTT